The 3 T cell receptor beta chains in this list originate from one sample, sequenced in a study of blood T cells in healthy people across ages. Sample-barcoded 5' priming and a J-beta primer mix drove a second PCR of roughly 6 to 12 cycles. TCRdb redid the calling of the 5' RACE reads with MiXCR, one entry per CDR3 protein. This sample yields some 750,000 distinct CDR3 sequences, of which approximately 21% are seen a single time; under 25% belongs to the top ten. Sequenced sample: blood. These receptors were collected from a man aged 70-80 years in good health.

This clonotype was counted only a few times. The rearrangement joins TRBV18 to TRBJ1-2; 11 positions agree with TRBD1. Germline V gives CDR1 KGHSH, CDR2 LQKENI. This CDR3 contains 15 residues. The J segment lost 6 bases and the V segment lost 6 bases, leaving 9 bases of the junction unmatched. In DNA form, the CDR3 reads TGTGCCAGCTCCCCATCCGGGACAGGGGGAAATGGCTACACCTTC. It is translated as CASSPSGTGGNGYTF.

The rearrangement joins TRBV29-1 to TRBJ2-3; 7 bases are a match to TRBD1. The V gene's germline CDR1 is SQVTM and CDR2 ANQGSEA. Germline trimming cut 7 bases from V and 1 base from J; bases unmatched to any gene: 2. The CDR3 contains 12 residues. The CDR3 DNA reads as TGCAGCGGGCAGGGGGGCACAGATACGCAGTATTTT. Translation gives CSGQGGTDTQYF.

A few counts support this clonotype. This chain links TRBV12-3 or TRBV12-4 with TRBJ1-1; the D gene is possibly TRBD1 (5 bases). CDR3 length: 15 residues. Between the trimmed V and J ends, which lost 3 bases and 4 bases, there was a span of 15 bases. CDR3 bases: TGTGCCAGCAGTTTTATGAGGGGCCCGAGCACTGAAGCTTTCTTT. It translates to CASSFMRGPSTEAFF.